Below are 24 T cell receptor beta chains sequenced from a single sample in a study of cytomegalovirus exposure and HLA in healthy donors. The PCR ran on 60 Vbeta and 13 Jbeta primers. Measured with immunoSEQ multiplex PCR; TCRdb has only the in-frame clones, and not every one. The repertoire holds over 100,000 clones, with roughly three quarters as singletons. Sequences were obtained from PBMCs. All receptors derive from a woman between 50 and 59 years old in good health and CMV-seropositive.

CDR3 in amino acids: CASSLVQGEETQYF. CDR3 DNA: TGTGCCAGCAGCTTGGTCCAGGGTGAAGAGACCCAGTACTTC. This rearrangement joins TRBV5-6 to TRBJ2-5; possibly TRBD1 for D (5 bases). Germline V CDR1 and CDR2: SGHDT, YYEEEE. V dropped 0 bases and J dropped 3 bases, with 9 bases sitting between them. This CDR3 contains 14 residues.

The chain employs TRBV11-3 and TRBJ2-7; D unresolved. Trimming pared 4 bases from V and 3 bases from J, leaving 4 bases between. The CDR3 has 11 residues. Germline CDR1 is SGHNT and CDR2 is YENEEA. The chain's CDR3 is CASSSGYEQYF. The CDR3 DNA reads TGTGCCAGCAGCTCCGGCTACGAGCAGTACTTC.

The chain recombines TRBV6-5 with TRBJ2-5, with 7 bases matching TRBD1. Germline V gene lookup returns CDR1 MNHEY and CDR2 SVGAGI. J gave up 4 bases and V 6 bases, and 8 bases lay outside the gene matches. The CDR3 has 14 residues. The CDR3 DNA follows: TGTGCCAGCAGCTCCTCGACAGGGCGAGAGACCCAGTACTTC. It translates to CASSSSTGRETQYF.

This rearrangement joins TRBV5-5 to TRBJ2-5; 7 bases map to TRBD2. Matching the DNA end better, TRBJ2-7 makes the J call doubtful. The CDR3 covers 17 residues. Germline CDR1 reads SGHKS; CDR2 reads YYEKEE (reference sequence). CDR3 in DNA: TGTGCCAGCAGCTCCCCCATGAGCGGGGCCGGGTTGTACGAGCAGTACTTC. This gives the protein CASSSPMSGAGLYEQYF.

The chain has TRBV18 and TRBJ1-3; no firm D call. CDR1 KGHSH and CDR2 LQKENI come from the germline V gene. Trimming shortened V by 2 bases and J by 2 bases, and 4 bases separated the two germline ends. The CDR3 covers 13 residues. The CDR3 DNA sequence: TGTGCCAGCTCACCAGTAACTGGAAACACCATATATTTT. It specifies CASSPVTGNTIYF.

CDR3 bases: TGTGCCAGCTCACCGCTAAGCGGGACCACCTACGAGCAGTACTTC. It encodes CASSPLSGTTYEQYF. The chain is built from TRBV18 and TRBJ2-7; TRBD2 matches at 7 bases. V trimming: 3 bases; J trimming: 2 bases; junction bases outside the gene matches: 7. The CDR3 is 15 amino acids. Germline lookup yields CDR1 KGHSH and CDR2 LQKENI.

V gene TRBV2 combines with J gene TRBJ2-1, with TRBD1 matching over 11 bases. Germline loops: CDR1 SNHLY, CDR2 FYNNEI. J was trimmed by 6 bases and V by 6 bases; bases with no gene match: 4. This CDR3 region has 14 residues. The CDR3: CASSPGTGGNEQFF. The CDR3 DNA reads TGTGCCAGCAGCCCCGGGACAGGGGGCAATGAGCAGTTCTTC.

The chain couples TRBV19 to TRBJ1-5; D gene uncertain. CDR3 length equals 16 residues. Germline CDR1 LNHDA, CDR2 SQIVND (reference sequence). The V end was cut by 1 base, the J end by 2 bases, with 12 bases between. The chain's CDR3 is CASSIVRGWGNQPQHF. The CDR3 DNA follows: TGTGCCAGTAGTATAGTTCGGGGTTGGGGCAATCAGCCCCAGCATTTT.

V gene TRBV2 combines with J gene TRBJ2-2; D is unresolved. The germline V gene has CDR1 SNHLY and CDR2 FYNNEI. Trimming stripped 10 bases from V and 3 bases from J, with 12 bases between. The CDR3 sequence is 13 residues long. DNA for the CDR3: TGTGCCACCGCGGCGTCGTACACCGGGGAGCTGTTTTTT. Translation gives CATAASYTGELFF.

V usage is TRBV18 and J usage is TRBJ2-3; TRBD1 matches 8 bases. V trimming: 5 bases; J trimming: 3 bases; junction bases outside the gene matches: 10. This CDR3 is 16 amino acids long. Per germline, CDR1 KGHSH and CDR2 LQKENI. The CDR3 nucleotides are TGTGCCAGCTCATCTCGGACAGGGCGGTCGACAGATACGCAGTATTTT. Its protein is CASSSRTGRSTDTQYF.

This clone occurred a few times. This rearrangement joins TRBV4-3 to TRBJ2-3; D not resolved. The CDR3 loop spans 16 amino acids. V lost 1 base and J lost 0, with 11 bases in between. Germline CDR1 reads LGHNA; CDR2 reads YSLEER. The CDR3 nucleotides are TGCGCCAGCAGCCAAGGGGCCGGTACTAGCACAGATACGCAGTATTTT. It yields the protein CASSQGAGTSTDTQYF.

This clone was detected only once. The rearrangement links TRBV18 to TRBJ2-7; possibly TRBD1 for D (5 bases). This CDR3 is built from 12 residues. Germline V CDR1 and CDR2: KGHSH, LQKENI. Trimming cost V 6 bases and J 6 bases, with 12 bases left between them. The DNA for the CDR3 is TGTGCCAGCTCCGAAGGGGCTAGCGAGCAGTACTTC. Protein: CASSEGASEQYF.

V usage is TRBV18 and J usage is TRBJ2-5; D perhaps matches TRBD1 (5 bases). Deletions cut 3 bases from V and 2 bases from J, with 10 bases between. CDR3 length: 14 amino acids. CDR1 KGHSH and CDR2 LQKENI come from the germline V gene. The DNA for the CDR3 is TGTGCCAGCTCACCGACAGTAACGCAAGAGACCCAGTACTTC. Residues: CASSPTVTQETQYF. The full variable domain, in which reference TRBV18 and TRBJ2-5 provide the parts outside the CDR3, is NAGVMQNPRHLVRRRGQEARLRCSPMKGHSHVYWYRQLPEEGLKFMVYLQKENIIDESGMPKERFSAEFPKEGPSILRIQQVVRGDSAAYFCASSPTVTQETQYFGPGTRLLVL.

This clone appeared once. V and J are TRBV7-2 and TRBJ2-1; 9 bases fit TRBD1. CDR1 SGHTA and CDR2 FQGNSA come from the germline V gene. This CDR3 is built from 14 residues. Losses at the gene ends were 5 bases for V and 7 bases for J; bases not matched to a gene: 6. CDR3 DNA: TGTGCCAGCAGCCCCGGGACAGGGAGAAATGAGCAGTTCTTC. Its protein is CASSPGTGRNEQFF.

The genes are TRBV5-6 and TRBJ1-1, with D possibly matching TRBD1 (6 bases). There are 14 residues in the CDR3. V dropped 3 bases and J dropped 8 bases, with 17 bases sitting between them. The germline CDR1 and CDR2 sequences are SGHDT and YYEEEE. Here the CDR3 reads CASSYNRAEGEAFF. For the CDR3, the DNA is TGTGCCAGCAGCTATAACAGGGCCGAGGGGGAAGCTTTCTTT. The full variable domain, rest sourced from reference TRBV5-6 and TRBJ1-1, is DAGVTQSPTHLIKTRGQQVTLRCSPKSGHDTVSWYQQALGQGPQFIFQYYEEEERQRGNFPDRFSGHQFPNYSSELNVNALLLGDSALYLCASSYNRAEGEAFFGQGTRLTVV.

In its sample, this clone was seen once. V usage is TRBV12-5 and J usage is TRBJ2-7; TRBD1 aligns across 10 bases. The CDR3 loop spans 16 amino acids. CDR1 and CDR2 from the germline V gene are LGHNT and FRNRAP. Germline trimming cut 1 base from V and 5 bases from J; bases unmatched to any gene: 8. The CDR3 sequence is CASGLAGTGAIHEQYF. In nucleotides, the CDR3 is TGTGCTAGTGGTTTGGCAGGGACAGGGGCCATCCACGAGCAGTACTTC.

The J gene is TRBJ2-7, the V gene TRBV6-1, with 7 bases identical to TRBD2. CDR3 length equals 14 residues. With V trimmed by 5 bases and J by 2 bases, 6 bases remained unmatched. Germline V lookup: CDR1 MNHNS, CDR2 SASEGT. In DNA, the CDR3 is TGTGCCAGCAGTTTGGGGGGGAGTACCTACGAGCAGTACTTC. This gives the protein CASSLGGSTYEQYF.

In the case of this clone: Other DNA sequences in the same sample also yield this CDR3. CDR3 coding DNA: TGCGCCAGCAGCTTGGTTGCGGGATCCTACGAGCAGTACTTC. Translating it yields CASSLVAGSYEQYF. This sequence joins TRBV5-1 and TRBJ2-7; D is perhaps TRBD2 (6 bases). The V gene's germline CDR1 is SGHRS and CDR2 YFSETQ. V was shortened by 0 bases and J by 1 base, with 8 bases between the two germline ends. This CDR3 comprises 14 residues. The complete variable domain, with remaining parts taken from reference TRBV5-1 and TRBJ2-7, reads KAGVTQTPRYLIKTRGQQVTLSCSPISGHRSVSWYQQTPGQGLQFLFEYFSETQRNKGNFPGRFSGRQFSNSRSEMNVSTLELGDSALYLCASSLVAGSYEQYFGPGTRLTVT.

The rearrangement links TRBV18 to TRBJ2-7; 9 bases map to TRBD1. The junction had 7 bases not matched to a gene; V was cut back by 4 bases and J by 3 bases. Germline loops: CDR1 KGHSH, CDR2 LQKENI. This CDR3 is 15 amino acids long. The CDR3, as DNA: TGTGCCAGCTCACGGGAACAGGGGGCGGTCTACGAGCAGTACTTC. Protein product: CASSREQGAVYEQYF.

Only a few counts were recorded for this clone. The gene calls are TRBV29-1 and TRBJ1-2; no reliable D call. This CDR3 region has 13 residues. CDR1 is SQVTM, CDR2 ANQGSEA, per germline. Trimming left V 5 bases short and J 1 base short, with 11 bases between. DNA for the CDR3: TGCAGCGTTACCGGGAAAGTTAACTATGGCTACACCTTC. Encoded protein: CSVTGKVNYGYTF.

This clone came up a few times. V gene TRBV10-3 combines with J gene TRBJ2-2; 11 bases map to TRBD2. After removal of 6 bases from V and 7 bases from J, the junction contained 13 bases not matched to a gene. Germline values: CDR1 ENHRY, CDR2 SYGVKD. The CDR3 spans 17 residues. CDR3 sequence reads: CAIRSSTSGRIGGELFF. The CDR3 DNA sequence: TGTGCCATCAGAAGCTCCACTAGCGGGAGAATTGGCGGGGAGCTGTTTTTT.

The chain couples TRBV10-3 to TRBJ2-1, with D tentatively TRBD2 (6 bases). Per germline, CDR1 ENHRY and CDR2 SYGVKD. Trimming shortened V by 8 bases and J by 10 bases, and 18 bases separated the two germline ends. CDR3 length: 13 amino acids. The CDR3 reads CAIGGTSLGEQFF. CDR3 bases: TGTGCCATCGGGGGGACCTCCCTCGGAGAGCAGTTCTTC.

This clone was observed a handful of times. The gene calls are TRBV29-1 and TRBJ1-1; D remains unclear. The ends were cut back, 4 bases at V and 4 bases at J, with 7 bases in the middle. Germline V gene data show CDR1 as SQVTM and CDR2 as ANQGSEA. This CDR3 spans 11 amino acids. CDR3 DNA: TGCAGCGTTGCTCGCGGCACTGAAGCTTTCTTT. It yields the protein CSVARGTEAFF.

Comment on this clone: A junction boundary mismatches the germline segment, possibly from a read error. The chain couples TRBV5-1 to TRBJ2-3, with D tentatively TRBD2 (5 bases). The CDR3 runs 14 residues. Germline V CDR1 and CDR2: SGHRS, YFSETQ. The CDR3 is CASNLGRREDTQYF. The CDR3, as DNA: TGCGCCAGCAACTTGGGGAGACGGGAAGATACGCAGTATTTT.